This TCR beta chain was captured in a study of CD8+ T cells in alopecia areata. With regard to this clone: The antigen remains undetermined.

Findings of the study overall: An increase in clonality over normal scalp was evident in lesional scalp, especially alopecia totalis/universalis.

This CDR3 region has 15 residues. The germline gives CDR1 MNHNY, CDR2 SVGAGI (reference sequence). The V and J ends lost 0 bases and 2 bases respectively, with 8 bases between them. Sequencing relied on a cDNA template that was reverse transcribed from extracted RNA. Some clones are missing from TCRdb's copy, which holds only in-frame ones; the method was immunoSEQ multiplex PCR. Found here are 130,000 to 150,000 clones, 82% of them singletons; the top ten hold roughly 25%. The treatment is: oral pan-JAK inhibitor, 5-10 mg twice daily. The sample in question was CD8+ T cells sorted from blood, obtained at week 4, from a patient treated with tofacitinib. The genes are TRBV6-6 and TRBJ2-1; D call uncertain. The clonotype comes from a human donor with alopecia areata. As DNA, the CDR3 is TGTGCCAGCAGTTACTCTGCGGCAGCCTACAATGAGCAGTTCTTC. This encodes CASSYSAAAYNEQFF.